The rows below give T cell receptor beta chains drawn from one sample of a study of T cell changes during pregnancy in multiple sclerosis. Produced via immunoSEQ multiplex PCR; TCRdb's table is partial and in-frame only. The data contain 20,000 or so clones, roughly 88% of them singletons. Source: CD8+ T cells from peripheral blood mononuclear cells, taken in the third trimester of pregnancy. The source is a female donor in good health, enrolled as a control in a pregnancy study. Both conserved end residues are part of each CDR3. D genes are given only for firm matches. Only some rows state a clone size, as once, few, many or a class for expanded clones.

j_gene,abundance,v_gene,d_gene,CDR3nt,CDR3aa
TRBJ2-1,.,TRBV7-3,.,TGTGCCAGCAGCTTAGACAGCTACAATGAGCAGTTCTTC,CASSLDSYNEQFF
TRBJ2-1,.,TRBV9,.,TGTGCCAGCAGGAACAACAATGAGCAGTTCTTC,CASRNNNEQFF
TRBJ2-1,.,TRBV7-3,.,TGTGCCAGCAGCTCGACAGCTTACAATGAGCAGTTCTTC,CASSSTAYNEQFF
TRBJ1-1,.,TRBV9,.,TGTGCCAGCAGCGCGGGACACCTGAACACTGAAGCTTTCTTT,CASSAGHLNTEAFF
TRBJ1-1,.,TRBV25-1,.,TGTGCCAGCAGTGACCACGCTACAGGCTCCGAAGCTTTCTTT,CASSDHATGSEAFF
TRBJ1-6,.,TRBV9,.,TGTGCCAGCAGCTCAGTTTCCTATAATTCACCCCTCCACTTT,CASSSVSYNSPLHF
TRBJ1-2,once,TRBV4-3,.,TGCGCCAGCAGCCAAGATGATGAGGCCTATGGCTACACCTTC,CASSQDDEAYGYTF
TRBJ2-7,few,TRBV6-5,.,TGTGCCAGCAGCCTCGGGGGAAGGCCAACCTACGAGCAGTACTTC,CASSLGGRPTYEQYF
TRBJ2-3,.,TRBV6-1,.,TGTGCCAGCAGTGAAGGCAGGGGGGCATCAGATACGCAGTATTTT,CASSEGRGASDTQYF
TRBJ2-5,.,TRBV28,TRBD2,TGTGCCAGCACAGGACAAAGACTAGCGGGGGAGGGGGAGACCCAGTACTTC,CASTGQRLAGEGETQYF
TRBJ2-5,.,TRBV7-9,.,TGTGCCAGCACCCCTAGGCGGAACCAAGAGACCCAGTACTTC,CASTPRRNQETQYF
TRBJ1-3,few,TRBV13,.,TGTGCCAGCAGCCGGGACAGAAACACCATATATTTT,CASSRDRNTIYF
TRBJ2-7,once,TRBV6-1,TRBD1,TGTGCCAGCAGGATACCGGGACAGGGTATTTACGAGCAGTACTTC,CASRIPGQGIYEQYF
TRBJ2-1,once,TRBV7-8,.,TGTGCCAGCAGCTTACAGGACAAGGGTGAGCAGTTCTTC,CASSLQDKGEQFF
TRBJ1-1,.,TRBV4-2,TRBD1,TGTGCCAGCAGCCAAAAACAGGGGTGGGGGGTGAACACTGAAGCTTTCTTT,CASSQKQGWGVNTEAFF
TRBJ2-3,.,TRBV7-9,.,TGTGCCAGCAGCGAGGCAATGGACAGGGGCTCACGGGGGGGGCAGTATTTT,CASSEAMDRGSRGGQYF
TRBJ2-5,.,TRBV10-3,TRBD1,TGTGCCATCAGCCTACCGGGACAGCAAGAGACCCAGTACTTC,CAISLPGQQETQYF
TRBJ1-1,.,TRBV4-1,.,TGCGCCAGCAGCCAAGGTGTCGGGGACACTGAAGCTTTCTTT,CASSQGVGDTEAFF
TRBJ2-1,.,TRBV6-1,TRBD1,TGTGCCAGCAGCGCAGAGGTGGACAGGGGCAATGAGCAGTTCTTC,CASSAEVDRGNEQFF
TRBJ2-5,.,TRBV7-9,.,TGTGCCAGCAGCCCCCAGGGGCAAGAGACCCAGTACTTC,CASSPQGQETQYF
TRBJ1-1,.,TRBV15,.,TGTGCCACCAGCAGAGCGGCAGGCCCAATGAACACTGAAGCTTTCTTT,CATSRAAGPMNTEAFF
TRBJ2-7,once,TRBV7-9,TRBD1,TGTGCCAGCAGCCAACAGGGACAGTTCTACGAGCAGTACTTC,CASSQQGQFYEQYF
TRBJ2-4,once,TRBV7-6,.,TGTGCCAGCAGCTCAGGGGGGAAAAACATTCAGTACTTC,CASSSGGKNIQYF
TRBJ1-1,.,TRBV19,.,TGTGCCAGTACCGCACTTTTGGGGGGTGAAGCTTTCTTT,CASTALLGGEAFF
TRBJ2-7,.,TRBV4-3,.,TGCGCCAGCAGCCAAGATCGAGGCCGTGACGAGCAGTACTTC,CASSQDRGRDEQYF
TRBJ2-5,.,TRBV19,TRBD2,TGTGCCAGTAGTATTGGGGCGGGGGGGCGGCTTGTGGAGACCCAGTACTTC,CASSIGAGGRLVETQYF